The 23 T cell receptor beta chains presented below share a single source sample, sequenced in a study of T cell clonality in common variable immunodeficiency. General study findings and limits: Fewer deletions and N-nucleotide insertions were reportedly seen in common variable immunodeficiency TCR beta sequences.

No antigens are known for them. Clones were read by immunoSEQ multiplex PCR, and TCRdb kept only the in-frame ones, dropping some. The sample holds around 21,000 clones, and no clone turns up only once. Specimen: peripheral blood mononuclear cells. These receptors all stem from a human donor with common variable immunodeficiency.

This clone has more than one count but fewer than ten. The read terminates 3 residues ahead of where the CDR3 ends, so the germline J gene completes it. This rearrangement joins TRBV7-6 to TRBJ2-3; D ambiguous. Germline V gene data show CDR1 as SGHVS and CDR2 as FNYEAQ. This CDR3 is built from 15 residues. Trimming stripped 2 bases from V and 1 base from J, with 10 bases between. Incomplete CDR3 DNA: TGTGCCAGCAGCTTAAATCCGGTCGGCACAGATACG. It translates to CASSLNPVGTDT. The CDR3 in full is CASSLNPVGTDTQYF. Full variable domain (missing parts from reference TRBV7-6 and TRBJ2-3): GAGVSQSPRYKVTKRGQDVALRCDPISGHVSLYWYRQALGQGPEFLTYFNYEAQQDKSGLPNDRFSAERPEGSISTLTIQRTEQRDSAMYRCASSLNPVGTDTQYFGPGTRLTVL.

Comments on this clone: The read halts 3 residues ahead of the CDR3 end, with the missing end drawn from the germline J gene. The chain is built from TRBV7-9 and TRBJ2-5; maybe TRBD1 (6 bases). Trimming removed 5 bases from V and 1 base from J, with 14 bases in between. Germline V gene sequence: CDR1 SEHNR, CDR2 FQNEAQ (reference sequence). This CDR3 region has 15 residues. Here the CDR3 reads CASSPRGVPQETQYF. CDR3 DNA, as far as it was read: TGTGCCAGCAGCCCCAGGGGTGTCCCCCAAGAGACC.

This clone has more than one count but fewer than ten. The junction departs from the called germline gene at one end, perhaps through a read error. The CDR3 end falls 3 residues outside the read, so it is completed with the germline J gene. This chain connects TRBV7-3 to TRBJ1-1; a possible D gene is TRBD1 (6 bases). Germline loops: CDR1 SGHTA, CDR2 FQGTGA. The CDR3 sequence is 15 residues long. CDR3 DNA, as far as it was read: TGTGCTAGCAGCTTAATGGGGGCGAGGAACACTGAA. Its translation: CASSLMGARNTE. The whole CDR3 sequence is CASSLMGARNTEAFF.

This clone was observed many times. With the read ending 3 residues before the CDR3 end, the germline J gene is used to fill in that end. This chain connects TRBV18 to TRBJ2-3; 11 bases map to TRBD2. Germline-derived CDR1 and CDR2 are KGHSH and LQKENI. This CDR3 comprises 16 residues. V lost 3 bases and J lost 2; bases outside the gene matches: 4. The CDR3 loop reads CASSPRLAGLTDTQYF. The sequenced CDR3 bases are TGTGCCAGCTCACCGAGACTAGCGGGGCTCACAGATACG.

Of note for this clone: The read comes to an end 3 residues before the CDR3 does, leaving the germline J gene to fill in the end. The V gene is TRBV7-9, the J gene TRBJ2-5, with D uncertain. Germline V gene sequence: CDR1 SEHNR, CDR2 FQNEAQ (reference sequence). The CDR3 is 11 residues long. V shed 6 bases and J shed 2 bases, with 4 bases lying between them. The CDR3 is CASRSQETQYF. The CDR3 DNA, read in part, is TGTGCCAGCAGGTCTCAAGAGACC.

This clone turned up a few times. The CDR3 end lies 3 residues beyond the end of the read and is filled in from the germline J gene. The sample has other DNA sequences that encode this CDR3 too. The chain uses TRBV5-6 and TRBJ2-7, with a tentative D call TRBD2 (6 bases). The ends were cut back, 3 bases at V and 6 bases at J, with 10 bases in the middle. The CDR3 runs 12 residues. Per germline, CDR1 SGHDT and CDR2 YYEEEE. CDR3 DNA, as far as it was read: TGTGCCAGCAGCTCCCGGAGGGGCGAG. The encoded protein is CASSSRRGE. The CDR3, in full, reads CASSSRRGEQYF. The variable domain in full, completed from reference TRBV5-6 and TRBJ2-7, reads DAGVTQSPTHLIKTRGQQVTLRCSPKSGHDTVSWYQQALGQGPQFIFQYYEEEERQRGNFPDRFSGHQFPNYSSELNVNALLLGDSALYLCASSSRRGEQYFGPGTRLTVT.

A few counts support this clone. The CDR3 is cut off 3 residues early in the read; its end comes from the germline J gene. This sequence joins TRBV30 and TRBJ2-3; possible D gene TRBD2, 6 bases. Germline V gene lookup returns CDR1 GTSNPN and CDR2 SVGIG (reference sequence). Between the trimmed V and J ends, which lost 4 bases and 5 bases, there was a span of 13 bases. The CDR3 runs to 13 residues. CDR3 in amino acids: CAWTQGGRDTQYF. The part of the CDR3 DNA that was read is TGTGCCTGGACTCAGGGAGGTCGAGATACG.

This clone has more than one count but fewer than ten. The read gets to within 3 residues of the CDR3 end, and the germline J gene fills in the rest. This chain connects TRBV2 to TRBJ2-2; D not certain. From germline, CDR1 is SNHLY and CDR2 FYNNEI. Trimming took off 3 bases at V and 1 base at J, with 6 bases between the two ends. The CDR3 totals 14 residues. CDR3 in amino acids: CASSEERNTGELFF. CDR3 DNA, as far as it was read: TGTGCCAGCAGTGAGGAGCGGAACACCGGGGAG.

In regard to this clone: The read is 3 residues too short to cover the CDR3 end, so that end is filled in from the germline J gene. The chain employs TRBV19 and TRBJ1-3; D might be TRBD1 (6 bases). V was cut by 6 bases and J by 4 bases, with 10 bases left in between. The CDR3 has 13 amino acids. From germline, CDR1 is LNHDA and CDR2 SQIVND (reference sequence). CDR3 sequence reads: CASRPGTGNTIYF. The CDR3 DNA, read in part, is TGTGCCAGTAGACCAGGGACAGGAAACACC.

Relative to its sample, this clone is large. The CDR3 end lies 3 residues beyond the end of the read and is filled in from the germline J gene. The chain joins TRBV12-3 or TRBV12-4 to TRBJ1-5, with 7 bases fitting TRBD1. The ends lost 6 bases at V and 2 bases at J; junction bases unmatched: 4. This CDR3 region has 14 residues. The CDR3 spells CASSTGQGNQPQHF. CDR3 DNA (partial): TGTGCCAGCAGCACCGGACAGGGCAATCAGCCC.

Worth noting for this clone: Read coverage stops 3 residues before the CDR3 terminus; the germline J gene supplies the remainder. The chain is built from TRBV7-2 and TRBJ1-1, with D hard to call. Germline V gene sequence: CDR1 SGHTA, CDR2 FQGNSA. The CDR3 is made up of 12 amino acids. The covered CDR3 bases are TGTGCCAGCAGCGCTAGTACCCTCAAA. Protein product: CASSASTLK. The full-length CDR3 reads as CASSASTLKAFF.

In the case of this clone: The read falls 3 residues short of the CDR3 end, and the missing part is taken from the germline J gene. The J gene is TRBJ2-3, the V gene TRBV7-2; D is perhaps TRBD2 (6 bases). The CDR3 is made up of 14 amino acids. Germline V lookup: CDR1 SGHTA, CDR2 FQGNSA. V gave up 2 bases and J gave up 0 bases, with 6 bases separating them. The chain's CDR3 is CASSLRGSTDTQYF. The DNA read from the CDR3 is TGTGCCAGCAGCTTACGGGGGAGCACAGATACG.

This clone was picked up a small number of times. The CDR3 extends 3 residues past the end of the read, so its final part is completed from the germline J gene. The rearrangement uses TRBV19 and TRBJ1-3; 8 nucleotides line up with TRBD1. The CDR3 extends over 12 amino acids. Unmatched junction bases numbered 1, after V lost 9 bases and J lost 3 bases. Germline CDR1 and CDR2: LNHDA and SQIVND (reference sequence). Partial CDR3 DNA: TGTGCCAGCGGACAGGGTGGAAACACC. Translated, it gives CASGQGGNT. The CDR3 as a whole reads CASGQGGNTIYF.

The CDR3 sequence is CASSRDREGQPQHF. The DNA read from the CDR3 is TGTGCCAGCAGCCGGGACAGGGAAGGTCAGCCC. The J gene is TRBJ1-5, the V gene TRBV7-9; the match to TRBD1 covers 9 bases. The read terminates 3 residues ahead of where the CDR3 ends, so the germline J gene completes it. The CDR3 runs 14 residues. Germline assignment: CDR1 SEHNR and CDR2 FQNEAQ (reference sequence). Trimming at V came to 5 bases and at J to 6 bases, leaving 5 bases not matched to a gene. The entire variable domain, with the rest obtained from reference TRBV7-9 and TRBJ1-5, is as follows: DTGVSQNPRHKITKRGQNVTFRCDPISEHNRLYWYRQTLGQGPEFLTYFQNEAQLEKSRLLSDRFSAERPKGSFSTLEIQRTEQGDSAMYLCASSRDREGQPQHFGDGTRLSIL.

This clone has only a few counts. From the germline J gene comes the end of the CDR3, since the read stops 3 residues before it. The chain couples TRBV29-1 to TRBJ2-3; TRBD2 agrees at 14 bases. Germline values: CDR1 SQVTM, CDR2 ANQGSEA. V was pared by 8 bases and J by 3 bases, with 7 bases of the junction left unmatched. This CDR3 region has 15 residues. The chain's CDR3 is CSPRLAGGKTDTQYF. The CDR3 bases that were read are TGCAGCCCGAGACTAGCGGGAGGGAAGACAGATACG.

This clone appeared a few times. The CDR3 is cut off 3 residues early in the read; its end comes from the germline J gene. The rearrangement uses TRBV7-9 and TRBJ1-2; D is uncertain. V lost 5 bases and J lost 1, with 8 bases in between. The CDR3 loop spans 13 amino acids. Germline lookup yields CDR1 SEHNR and CDR2 FQNEAQ (reference sequence). CDR3 DNA (partial): TGTGCCAGCAGCCTACAGATTAACTATGGC. Translated: CASSLQINYG. Given in full, the CDR3 is CASSLQINYGYTF.

This clone showed up just a few times. The sequence runs out 3 residues before the end of the CDR3; the remainder is reconstructed from the germline J gene. The chain recombines TRBV18 with TRBJ2-7, with D possibly being TRBD1 (6 bases). CDR3 length: 13 residues. CDR1 and CDR2 from the germline V gene are KGHSH and LQKENI. Trimming left V 8 bases short and J 0 bases short, with 11 bases between. The CDR3 loop reads CASRIGGSYEQYF. CDR3 DNA (partial): TGTGCCAGCCGCATAGGGGGCTCCTACGAG.

The table lists this clone with a few counts. The CDR3 goes on 3 residues after the read ends, and that part is filled in from the germline J gene. V and J are TRBV6-2 or TRBV6-3 and TRBJ2-5; 9 bases agree with TRBD1. CDR1 and CDR2 (germline): MNHEY, SVGEGT. This CDR3 region has 16 residues. V lost 2 bases, J lost 3 bases, and 7 bases stayed unmatched. The CDR3 bases that were read are TGTGCCAGCAGTTACGAGGGACAGGGCCCCAAAGAGACC. Amino acid sequence: CASSYEGQGPKET. The CDR3 as a whole reads CASSYEGQGPKETQYF.

Only a few counts were recorded for this clone. With the read ending 3 residues before the CDR3 end, the germline J gene is used to fill in that end. This chain joins TRBV30 and TRBJ2-6; tentatively, D is TRBD1 (5 bases). CDR3 length: 13 residues. Per the germline V gene, CDR1 is GTSNPN and CDR2 is SVGIG (reference sequence). The V end was cut by 7 bases, the J end by 1 base, with 8 bases between. The covered CDR3 bases are TGTGCCTCCCAGGGATCTGGGGCCAACGTC. As protein: CASQGSGANV. The CDR3 in full is CASQGSGANVLTF.

This clone was observed a few times. The read falls 3 residues short of the CDR3 end, and the missing part is taken from the germline J gene. The rearrangement joins TRBV30 to TRBJ2-2; weak D call: TRBD1 (6 bases). V dropped 5 bases and J dropped 0 bases, with 16 bases sitting between them. CDR1 is GTSNPN, CDR2 SVGIG, per germline (reference sequence). The CDR3 loop spans 16 amino acids. CDR3 amino acids: CAWSRDIISNTGELFF. The CDR3 bases that were read are TGTGCCTGGTCCCGGGACATCATTTCGAACACCGGGGAG.

This clone was picked up a small number of times. The read terminates 3 residues ahead of where the CDR3 ends, so the germline J gene completes it. The chain recombines TRBV18 with TRBJ1-2; D gene ambiguous. Looked up from germline, CDR1 is KGHSH and CDR2 is LQKENI. Trimming removed 3 bases at V and 0 bases at J, with 8 bases between. The CDR3 has 14 amino acids. CDR3 DNA, as far as it was read: TGTGCCAGCTCACCGAGGGCCGCTAACTATGGC. Residues: CASSPRAANYG. The complete CDR3 sequence is CASSPRAANYGYTF.

This clone was counted between two and nine times. The read finishes 3 residues shy of the CDR3 end, and the germline J gene is used to complete it. The V call is TRBV19, the J call TRBJ2-5; weak D call: TRBD2 (5 bases). CDR1 and CDR2 (germline): LNHDA, SQIVND (reference sequence). The CDR3 consists of 15 residues. The V end was cut by 3 bases, the J end by 1 base, with 12 bases between. The CDR3 protein is CASSIRTALQETQYF. CDR3 DNA (partial): TGTGCCAGTAGTATTAGGACTGCCCTCCAAGAGACC.

This clone was recorded a few times. The read ends 3 residues early relative to the CDR3; the germline J gene fills the gap. V gene TRBV30 combines with J gene TRBJ1-6; D is perhaps TRBD1 (6 bases). Per the germline V gene, CDR1 is GTSNPN and CDR2 is SVGIG (reference sequence). V was trimmed by 4 bases and J by 7 bases, leaving 8 bases between them. CDR3 length: 12 residues. Here the CDR3 reads CAWITGNSPLHF. CDR3 DNA (partial): TGTGCCTGGATAACAGGGAATTCACCC.